Presented here are 9 T cell receptor beta chains from one specimen sequenced in a study of blood T cells in healthy people across ages. Primed by a sample-barcoded 5' primer and a J-beta primer mix, a second PCR proceeded for about 7 to 11 cycles. TCRdb ran MiXCR on the 5' RACE reads and lists one entry per CDR3 protein. The data contain some 710,000 distinct CDR3 sequences, about 42% of them seen just once; the ten biggest clones take up 15% to 20%. The sample comprised blood. Receptors were obtained from an elderly man in good health.

The chain is built from TRBV25-1 and TRBJ1-6; TRBD1 agrees at 10 bases. The V gene end was trimmed by 7 bases and the J gene end by 11 bases; junction bases not matched to a gene: 5. Germline V gives CDR1 MGHDK, CDR2 SYGVNS. The length of the CDR3 is 13 residues. CDR3 loop: CASTSTGGTPLHF. CDR3 nucleotide sequence: TGTGCCAGCACCTCGACAGGGGGCACACCCCTCCACTTT.

There are a few counts of this clonotype. The chain combines TRBV12-3 or TRBV12-4 with TRBJ2-3; D gene unclear. Deletions cut 8 bases from V and 5 bases from J, with 11 bases between. The length of the CDR3 is 12 residues. The CDR3 nucleotides read TGTGCCAGCTCAGTTTCTCTAGATACGCAGTATTTT. This translates into CASSVSLDTQYF.

This chain uses TRBV2 with TRBJ2-7; D is uncertain. The DNA end is a closer match to TRBJ2-5, so the J assignment may be wrong. Germline loops: CDR1 SNHLY, CDR2 FYNNEI. The CDR3 contains 14 residues. CDR3 sequence: CASSPRRPAETQYF. In DNA, the CDR3 is TGTGCCAGTTCCCCTAGGCGGCCGGCAGAGACCCAGTACTTC.

J is TRBJ2-1 and V is TRBV5-1; the D gene is possibly TRBD2 (6 bases). The CDR3 is made up of 17 amino acids. The V end was cut by 4 bases, the J end by 2 bases, with 19 bases between. Germline CDR1 and CDR2: SGHRS and YFSETQ. The DNA for the CDR3 is TGCGCCAGCAGCCCCCGGACGCCGGAGGGTACCTACAATGAGCAGTTCTTC. Translation: CASSPRTPEGTYNEQFF.

V gene TRBV14 combines with J gene TRBJ2-5, with D possibly TRBD1 on 5 matching bases. Germline V gene data show CDR1 as SGHDN and CDR2 as FVKESK. The CDR3 has 15 residues. V was cut by 5 bases and J by 4 bases, with 17 bases left in between. The CDR3 reads CASSNRGSVGETQYF. The DNA of the CDR3 is TGTGCCAGCAGCAATAGGGGATCGGTTGGAGAGACCCAGTACTTC.

This clonotype has a handful of counts. V and J are TRBV2 and TRBJ2-1; no clear D. TRBJ2-7 matches the DNA end more closely, so the J call is doubtful. The germline gives CDR1 SNHLY, CDR2 FYNNEI. This CDR3 is 11 amino acids long. The CDR3 spells CASSVYNEQYF. The CDR3 DNA reads TGTGCCAGCAGTGTTTACAATGAGCAGTACTTC.

V gene TRBV19 combines with J gene TRBJ2-2; 13 bases are shared with TRBD2. The CDR3 is 16 amino acids. V lost 6 bases and J lost 4; bases outside the gene matches: 5. CDR1 is LNHDA, CDR2 SQIVND, per germline (reference sequence). The CDR3 region is CASRELAGGFTGELFF. CDR3 sequence (DNA): TGTGCCAGTAGGGAACTAGCGGGGGGGTTCACCGGGGAGCTGTTTTTT.

This clonotype was seen once. The chain joins TRBV20-1 to TRBJ2-3; D unresolved. The germline V and J ends were trimmed by 7 bases and 1 base, with 15 bases remaining between them. This CDR3 has 14 amino acids. Germline lookup yields CDR1 DFQATT and CDR2 SNEGSKA (reference sequence). The CDR3: CSVATPLRTDTQYF. The CDR3 DNA sequence: TGCAGTGTCGCGACCCCACTCCGCACAGATACGCAGTATTTT.

The chain employs TRBV7-9 and TRBJ1-1, with D possibly being TRBD1 (6 bases). CDR1 is SEHNR and CDR2 is FQNEAQ in the germline V gene (reference sequence). The CDR3 length is 15 residues. Trimming pared 4 bases from V and 0 bases from J, leaving 12 bases between. Here the CDR3 reads CASSSSGQMNTEAFF. The CDR3 DNA is TGTGCCAGCAGCTCATCGGGACAAATGAACACTGAAGCTTTCTTT.